This T cell receptor beta chain was obtained from a study of spatial heterogeneity in lung cancer. Time point given: sample taken at primary tumor resection. Sequencing of whole RNA from tumor, nontumor lung or frozen PBMC involved no sorting. TCRdb used MiXCR to reprocess the 5' RACE reads, holding one entry per CDR3 protein. The repertoire holds over 5,500 distinct CDR3 sequences, with roughly 6.1% as singletons. By proportion, this clonotype is medium-sized. This beta chain is a stray sequence in a library constructed for alpha chains; its clone size is not meaningful. V was pared by 3 bases and J by 5 bases, with 11 bases of the junction left unmatched. Per the germline V gene, CDR1 is SGHRS and CDR2 is YFSETQ. CDR3 length equals 16 residues.

The TCR sequence derives from a female donor with early-stage non-small cell lung cancer. The chain is built from TRBV5-1 and TRBJ2-3, with TRBD2 identical over 8 bases. This specimen consisted of normal lung tissue next to the tumor, obtained at surgery. This CDR3 reads CASSSVAGGLGDTQYF. For the CDR3, the DNA is TGCGCCAGCAGCTCCGTTGCGGGGGGCTTGGGAGATACGCAGTATTTT.